Below, 22 T cell receptor beta chains from the same sample are listed, as sequenced in a study of post-analysis software for immune sequencing data. The study's findings and limits: Among five TRBV segments more frequent in patients than controls were TRBV5-6, TRBV5-1 and TRBV20-1.

The antigens of these receptors remain unknown. Presence of unique molecular identifiers characterized the TCR beta cDNA libraries. Each CDR3 protein gets one entry after TCRdb re-called the PCR reads with MiXCR. The sample lists 650,000 to 850,000 distinct CDR3 sequences; about 43% were seen once. The sample consisted of blood. Receptor source: a girl aged 5-17 years with multiple sclerosis.

In this sample, this clonotype turned up many times. The rearrangement joins TRBV30 to TRBJ1-6; D is ambiguous. Per germline, CDR1 GTSNPN and CDR2 SVGIG (reference sequence). The CDR3 runs 15 residues. Trimming cost V 5 bases and J 0 bases, with 11 bases left between them. In DNA form, the CDR3 reads TGTGCCTGGGCACGCATGAGCTCCTATAATTCACCCCTCCACTTT. It yields the protein CAWARMSSYNSPLHF.

The genes are TRBV7-6 and TRBJ2-7, with 8 bases identical to TRBD2. The DNA matches TRBJ2-5 better at its end, which makes the J call doubtful. CDR3 length equals 15 residues. Germline CDR1 SGHVS, CDR2 FNYEAQ. For the CDR3, the DNA is TGTGCCAGCAGCCCTAGTCCCCTAGCGGGAGAGACCCAGTACTTC. Translating gives CASSPSPLAGETQYF.

The chain employs TRBV9 and TRBJ2-1; D assignment may be TRBD1 or TRBD2 (6 bases each). Trimming took off 3 bases at V and 6 bases at J, with 10 bases between the two ends. Germline V gene data show CDR1 as SGDLS and CDR2 as YYNGEE. The CDR3 is 13 residues long. CDR3 residues: CASSEGGGNEQFF. The CDR3 DNA sequence: TGTGCCAGCAGCGAGGGGGGCGGCAATGAGCAGTTCTTC.

This clonotype has just a few counts. J is TRBJ2-3 and V is TRBV20-1, with TRBD2 matching 10 bases. The V segment lost 6 bases and the J segment 0 bases; nucleotides outside the gene matches: 9. The CDR3 has 16 residues. Germline V gene sequence: CDR1 DFQATT, CDR2 SNEGSKA (reference sequence). CDR3 in DNA: TGCAGTGCCGTCTCTAGCGGGAGAGGGAGCACAGATACGCAGTATTTT. As protein: CSAVSSGRGSTDTQYF.

This rearrangement joins TRBV12-3 or TRBV12-4 to TRBJ1-2; tentative D call: TRBD1 (6 bases). V shed 5 bases and J shed 7 bases, with 17 bases lying between them. The CDR3 runs 14 residues. The CDR3 bases are TGTGCCAGCAGTCCCCGACACAGGGCAGGTGGCTACACCTTC. Translating gives CASSPRHRAGGYTF.

The table lists this clonotype with a few counts. The chain uses TRBV29-1 and TRBJ2-1; unclear D gene. Germline V gene lookup returns CDR1 SQVTM and CDR2 ANQGSEA. Trimming took 7 bases from V and 0 from J, leaving 13 bases between them. The CDR3 runs 14 residues. CDR3 DNA sequence: TGCAGCGCTCGATTGAGGAGCTCCTACAATGAGCAGTTCTTC. Translating gives CSARLRSSYNEQFF.

The rearrangement links TRBV11-2 to TRBJ2-1, with TRBD2 identical over 7 bases. Per germline, CDR1 SGHAT and CDR2 FQNNGV. V lost 5 bases to trimming and J lost 4 bases; unmatched junction nucleotides: 5. This CDR3 has 14 residues. CDR3 protein: CASSRGVAYNEQFF. DNA for the CDR3: TGTGCCAGCAGCCGGGGGGTGGCTTACAATGAGCAGTTCTTC. The variable domain in full, with the rest retrieved from reference TRBV11-2 and TRBJ2-1, is EAGVAQSPRYKIIEKRQSVAFWCNPISGHATLYWYQQILGQGPKLLIQFQNNGVVDDSQLPKDRFSAERLKGVDSTLKIQPAKLEDSAVYLCASSRGVAYNEQFFGPGTRLTVL.

This clonotype was observed a handful of times. The chain carries TRBV4-1 and TRBJ2-1, with 7 nucleotides matching TRBD2. CDR1 and CDR2 from the germline V gene are MGHRA and YSYEKL. V lost 0 bases, J lost 6 bases, and 5 bases stayed unmatched. The CDR3 length is 15 residues. CDR3 residues: CASSQERGLGNEQFF. CDR3 DNA: TGCGCCAGCAGCCAAGAGCGGGGGTTGGGCAATGAGCAGTTCTTC.

This clonotype occurred a few times. The V call is TRBV6-1, the J call TRBJ1-5; a weak D match, TRBD1 (6 bases). Germline-derived CDR1 and CDR2 are MNHNS and SASEGT. Trimming pared 3 bases from V and 6 bases from J, leaving 12 bases between. CDR3 length: 14 residues. The CDR3 nucleotides read TGTGCCAGCAGTGATCCAGGGGTCCGTCAGCCCCAGCATTTT. It specifies CASSDPGVRQPQHF.

The genes are TRBV28 and TRBJ2-4; D unresolved. Gene TRBJ2-7 matches the end of the DNA better, so the J call may be wrong. The CDR3 is 16 amino acids. Germline V lookup: CDR1 MDHEN, CDR2 SYDVKM. The DNA for the CDR3 is TGTGCCAGCAGTTTGCCAGGCAAACTGGCCTCCTACGAGCAGTACTTC. It is translated as CASSLPGKLASYEQYF.

The chain recombines TRBV12-3 or TRBV12-4 with TRBJ2-1; perhaps TRBD1 as D (5 bases). V gave up 1 base and J gave up 0 bases, with 10 bases separating them. CDR3 size: 16 residues. DNA for the CDR3: TGTGCCAGCAGTTTAGTACGACAGAGCTCCTACAATGAGCAGTTCTTC. Its protein is CASSLVRQSSYNEQFF.

The CDR3 coding sequence is TGCAGTGCTAGCTTGGGACAGGGGAGCTCCTACGAGCAGTACTTC. This gives the protein CSASLGQGSSYEQYF. The chain couples TRBV20-1 to TRBJ2-7, with 10 bases lining up with TRBD1. V lost 3 bases, J lost 0 bases, and 5 bases stayed unmatched. Germline lookup yields CDR1 DFQATT and CDR2 SNEGSKA (reference sequence). CDR3 size: 15 residues.

This clonotype was observed a few times. V and J are TRBV19 and TRBJ2-7, with D possibly matching TRBD1 (6 bases). Germline V gene data show CDR1 as LNHDA and CDR2 as SQIVND (reference sequence). Trimming took off 4 bases at V and 3 bases at J, with 13 bases between the two ends. The CDR3 consists of 14 residues. The DNA for the CDR3 is TGTGCCAGTAGTACCCCGGGACACCTCTACGAGCAGTACTTC. Its translation: CASSTPGHLYEQYF.

This chain connects TRBV13 to TRBJ1-1, with D unclear. Trimming took off 0 bases at V and 1 base at J, with 6 bases between the two ends. The CDR3 extends over 14 amino acids. Germline V gene data show CDR1 as PRHDT and CDR2 as FYEKMQ (reference sequence). CDR3 sequence: CASSLGRRNTEAFF. Written as DNA, the CDR3 is TGTGCCAGCAGCTTAGGGCGGAGGAACACTGAAGCTTTCTTT.

This rearrangement joins TRBV24-1 to TRBJ2-5, with D unclear. Trimming shortened V by 5 bases and J by 5 bases, and 5 bases separated the two germline ends. The CDR3 covers 11 residues. The germline V gene has CDR1 KGHDR and CDR2 SFDVKD. CDR3 bases: TGTGCCACCAGTGCAGAGGAGACCCAGTACTTC. Amino acids: CATSAEETQYF.

The chain uses TRBV6-1 and TRBJ2-1, with 10 bases identical to TRBD1. The CDR3 consists of 15 residues. Trimming took 6 bases from V and 4 from J; bases not matched to a gene: 6. Germline V CDR1 and CDR2: MNHNS, SASEGT. CDR3 sequence: CASSATGGWYNEQFF. CDR3 DNA: TGTGCCAGCAGCGCGACAGGGGGCTGGTACAATGAGCAGTTCTTC.

This clonotype occurred a few times. The chain recombines TRBV6-6 with TRBJ2-6; D uncertain. CDR3 size: 16 residues. The germline V gene encodes CDR1 MNHNY and CDR2 SVGAGI (reference sequence). The V and J ends lost 7 bases and 0 bases respectively, with 13 bases between them. The CDR3 spells CASKPQAGSGANVLTF. DNA for the CDR3: TGTGCCAGCAAACCTCAGGCTGGCTCTGGGGCCAACGTCCTGACTTTC.

This sequence joins TRBV25-1 and TRBJ1-2; 8 bases agree with TRBD1. V lost 2 bases to trimming and J lost 5 bases; unmatched junction nucleotides: 4. CDR3 length: 14 amino acids. CDR1 and CDR2 from the germline V gene are MGHDK and SYGVNS. DNA for the CDR3: TGTGCCAGCAGTGAACCGGGACAGGTTTATGGCTACACCTTC. This codes for CASSEPGQVYGYTF.

This clonotype was seen only a few times. The chain combines TRBV20-1 with TRBJ1-5; D gene unclear. The germline V and J ends were trimmed by 4 bases and 4 bases, with 8 bases remaining between them. Germline values: CDR1 DFQATT, CDR2 SNEGSKA (reference sequence). The CDR3 length is 12 residues. CDR3 sequence reads: CSATRPNQPQHF. In nucleotides, the CDR3 is TGCAGTGCTACCCGGCCGAATCAGCCCCAGCATTTT.

V usage is TRBV7-9 and J usage is TRBJ2-1; D might be TRBD1 (5 bases). This CDR3 spans 15 amino acids. V was trimmed by 1 base and J by 3 bases, leaving 10 bases between them. Germline V gene sequence: CDR1 SEHNR, CDR2 FQNEAQ (reference sequence). CDR3 in amino acids: CASSLVGQRYNEQFF. The CDR3 coding sequence is TGTGCCAGCAGCTTAGTGGGGCAGCGCTACAATGAGCAGTTCTTC.

A few counts support this clonotype. V is TRBV4-2 and J is TRBJ1-2, with D perhaps matching TRBD1 (5 bases). The germline V gene encodes CDR1 LGHNA and CDR2 YNFKEQ. The CDR3 runs to 13 residues. V lost 0 bases and J lost 7, with 9 bases in between. CDR3 amino acids: CASSQETTAGYTF. The CDR3, as DNA: TGTGCCAGCAGCCAAGAGACGACAGCTGGCTACACCTTC.

The chain carries TRBV20-1 and TRBJ2-4; D remains unclear. Matching the DNA end better, TRBJ2-5 makes the J call doubtful. Germline V gives CDR1 DFQATT, CDR2 SNEGSKA (reference sequence). The CDR3 is made up of 17 amino acids. The CDR3 bases are TGCAGTGCTAGCGCCCCGGATGAGATGAGAGTCCAAGAGACCCAGTACTTC. This translates into CSASAPDEMRVQETQYF.